At least ten counts were recorded for the clone carrying this T cell receptor beta chain. V lost 2 bases and J lost 3, with 14 bases in between. From germline, CDR1 is SGHKS and CDR2 YYEKEE (reference sequence). The CDR3 runs 16 residues. The TCRbeta library was prepared with unique molecular identifiers. A single record per CDR3 protein comes from TCRdb applying MiXCR to the PCR reads. The table has about 240,000 distinct CDR3 sequences, around 12% seen once. The record originates from a study of T-cell reconstitution after alpha-beta-depleted transplantation in children. This TCR was recovered from a human donor who donated a stem cell graft to a child with acute lymphoblastic leukemia. Material: PBMCs from the stem cell graft donor, obtained from the stem cell graft. This chain uses TRBV5-5 with TRBJ2-2; no reliable D call. The CDR3 here is CASSFLVREDTGELFF. The CDR3 nucleotides are TGTGCCAGCAGCTTCCTGGTCCGCGAGGACACCGGGGAGCTGTTTTTT.